This TCR beta chain was found in a study of Ad26.COV2.S vaccination and SARS-CoV-2 variants. Study context: Ad26.COV2.S, an intramuscular injection, was given once or twice 56 days apart.

Overall study results and limits: Higher spike-specific TCR breadth was found in vaccine recipients than in placebo recipients. Using TCR breadth and depth analyses may have led to underestimated total T cell responses.

Sequencing was performed with immunoSEQ multiplex PCR; in TCRdb, only in-frame clones are kept and a portion is missing. The top ten hold roughly 10% of the sample, which has 200,000 to 300,000 clones, 85% to 90% seen once. Concerning this clone itself: Its antigen is not identified.

Germline V gene sequence: CDR1 MNHEY, CDR2 SVGEGT. The CDR3 totals 16 residues. V shed 5 bases, J shed 0 bases, and the junction held 7 bases outside the gene matches. Treatment meaning: 15 to 20 received Ad26.COV2.S at low or high dose, single or two shots; roughly five received placebo; per-sample allocation not given. Sampling occurred on day 63 after the first vaccine or placebo injection. V and J are TRBV6-2 or TRBV6-3 and TRBJ2-7; 10 nucleotides align to TRBD1. The receptor's source is a person aged 18-60 years who received the Ad26.COV2.S COVID-19 vaccine or a placebo. Sequencing was performed on peripheral blood, taken in a trial of Ad26.COV2.S vaccine versus placebo. CDR3 sequence (DNA): TGTGCCAGCAGTGACCCGGGACAGGGGAGCTCCTACGAGCAGTACTTC. It codes for CASSDPGQGSSYEQYF.